The 8 T cell receptor beta chains listed next were all sequenced from one sample in a study of cytomegalovirus exposure and HLA in healthy donors. PCR primers comprised 60 Vbeta and 13 Jbeta primers. The table came from immunoSEQ multiplex PCR; TCRdb's copy has only in-frame clones and leaves some out. The sample holds some 180,000 clones, 82% seen once. Sequencing used PBMCs. The receptor set was obtained from a woman aged 18-29 years in good health and CMV-seronegative.

The rearrangement joins TRBV9 to TRBJ2-1; D ambiguous. This CDR3 contains 12 residues. The ends were cut back, 2 bases at V and 8 bases at J, with 8 bases in the middle. Germline loops: CDR1 SGDLS, CDR2 YYNGEE. For the CDR3, the DNA is TGTGCCAGCAGCGTCGCTAGTCATGAGCAGTTCTTC. Translation gives CASSVASHEQFF.

The genes are TRBV10-1 and TRBJ1-1; no clear D. Germline CDR1 reads WNHNN; CDR2 reads SYGVQD (reference sequence). This CDR3 region has 15 residues. Between the trimmed V and J ends, which lost 0 bases and 5 bases, there was a span of 13 bases. The CDR3 region has the DNA TGCGCCAGCAGTGAGTCCCGGGTGAGCAGAACTGAAGCTTTCTTT. Amino acids: CASSESRVSRTEAFF.

The chain links TRBV30 to TRBJ2-5; 9 nucleotides line up with TRBD2. The germline gives CDR1 GTSNPN, CDR2 SVGIG (reference sequence). V dropped 6 bases and J dropped 4; count of bases not matched to a gene: 9. This CDR3 spans 14 amino acids. The CDR3 here is CACINSGSVETQYF. The CDR3 DNA is TGTGCCTGCATCAATAGCGGGAGTGTAGAGACCCAGTACTTC.

This chain links TRBV4-1 with TRBJ2-5; 8 bases align to TRBD1. The CDR3 totals 14 residues. J gave up 4 bases and V 6 bases, and 7 bases lay outside the gene matches. Germline-derived CDR1 and CDR2 are MGHRA and YSYEKL. In DNA form, the CDR3 reads TGCGCCAGCAGGGAACAGGGGGAGAGAGAGACCCAGTACTTC. Translating gives CASREQGERETQYF.

J is TRBJ2-7 and V is TRBV28; 10 positions agree with TRBD2. The CDR3 runs to 14 residues. With V trimmed by 6 bases and J by 0 bases, 2 bases remained unmatched. The V gene's germline CDR1 is MDHEN and CDR2 SYDVKM. In DNA form, the CDR3 reads TGTGCCAGCAGGCCTAGCGGGAGCTCCTACGAGCAGTACTTC. Protein sequence: CASRPSGSSYEQYF.

The chain couples TRBV6-1 to TRBJ2-7, with D possibly matching TRBD2 (7 bases). The V and J ends lost 4 bases and 5 bases respectively, with 15 bases between them. This CDR3 has 14 residues. Germline CDR1 and CDR2: MNHNS and SASEGT. The CDR3 sequence is CASSGGGRVDEQYF. The CDR3, as DNA: TGTGCCAGCAGTGGGGGGGGCAGGGTTGACGAGCAGTACTTC.

The chain joins TRBV4-3 to TRBJ1-1; tentative D call: TRBD1 (5 bases). V was cut by 4 bases and J by 1 base, with 13 bases left in between. This CDR3 has 15 residues. The germline gives CDR1 LGHNA, CDR2 YSLEER. CDR3 amino acids: CASSPSREANTEAFF. The CDR3 bases are TGCGCCAGCAGCCCCTCCAGGGAGGCGAACACTGAAGCTTTCTTT.

A remark on this clone: Within the sample, other DNA sequences also encode this same CDR3. The rearrangement uses TRBV18 and TRBJ1-1, with D maybe TRBD1 (5 bases). Germline V gene data show CDR1 as KGHSH and CDR2 as LQKENI. Trimming pared 0 bases from V and 1 base from J, leaving 6 bases between. This CDR3 spans 14 amino acids. In DNA, the CDR3 is TGTGCCAGCTCACCACCCGGACAGAACACTGAAGCTTTCTTT. Amino acids: CASSPPGQNTEAFF.